This TCR beta chain derives from a study of T cells after posttransplantation cyclophosphamide. Generated by immunoSEQ multiplex PCR, the TCRdb table keeps only in-frame clones and is missing some. The table shows approximately 45,000 clones, with about 91% occurring only once. Germline CDR1 MNHEY, CDR2 SVGAGI. With 6 bases removed from V and 3 bases from J, the gap between germline ends came to 18 bases. The CDR3 length is 15 residues. Sequencing input: PBMCs. This chain uses TRBV6-5 with TRBJ2-7; possible D gene TRBD1, 6 bases. This clonotype originated in a woman aged 50 to 60 in good health and a related stem cell transplant donor. CDR3 nucleotide sequence: TGTGCCAGCAGACCGCGACCGGGACACCTCTACGAGCAGTACTTC. Protein: CASRPRPGHLYEQYF.